One sample yielded the 10 T cell receptor beta chains listed below, sequenced in a study of blood T cells in healthy people across ages. For the second PCR, which ran for about 7 to 11 cycles, a sample-barcoded 5' primer and a J-beta primer mix were used. Each CDR3 protein is one row after TCRdb ran MiXCR on the 5' RACE reads. The table has about 720,000 distinct CDR3 sequences, about a fifth seen once. Sequencing was carried out using blood. Every receptor here comes from a man between 65 and 80 years old in good health.

This clonotype was counted only a few times. V and J are TRBV12-3 or TRBV12-4 and TRBJ1-5; D unresolved. Trimming shortened V by 1 base and J by 3 bases, and 7 bases separated the two germline ends. There are 14 residues in the CDR3. The CDR3 sequence is CASSLGPYNQPQHF. In DNA, the CDR3 is TGTGCCAGCAGTTTAGGGCCGTACAATCAGCCCCAGCATTTT.

The chain joins TRBV28 to TRBJ2-7; D might be TRBD1 (6 bases). CDR1 is MDHEN, CDR2 SYDVKM, per germline. CDR3 length: 15 amino acids. V was trimmed by 1 base and J by 2 bases, leaving 12 bases between them. The CDR3 is CASSLLDSPPYEQYF. In nucleotides, the CDR3 is TGTGCCAGCAGTTTATTGGACAGTCCCCCCTACGAGCAGTACTTC.

This clonotype came up a few times. The chain links TRBV12-3 or TRBV12-4 to TRBJ2-2, with D unclear. The CDR3 totals 14 residues. V lost 7 bases and J lost 6, with 15 bases in between. CDR3 amino acids: CASTPDMFSGELFF. The CDR3 region has the DNA TGTGCCAGCACCCCCGACATGTTCTCCGGGGAGCTGTTTTTT.

This clonotype was found a few times. The genes are TRBV7-2 and TRBJ1-2; 8 bases are shared with TRBD1. Trimming at V came to 5 bases and at J to 3 bases, leaving 8 bases not matched to a gene. From germline, CDR1 is SGHTA and CDR2 FQGNSA. This CDR3 contains 15 residues. CDR3 protein: CASSPQGGADYGYTF. The CDR3 DNA follows: TGTGCCAGCAGCCCACAGGGGGGCGCCGACTATGGCTACACCTTC.

The chain uses TRBV6-1 and TRBJ1-5; 9 bases fit TRBD1. The germline V gene encodes CDR1 MNHNS and CDR2 SASEGT. V gave up 6 bases and J gave up 1 base; unmatched junction bases: 7. This CDR3 comprises 16 residues. The CDR3, as DNA: TGTGCCAGCAGCGGAGGGACAGGGTCGAGCAATCAGCCCCAGCATTTT. Amino acids: CASSGGTGSSNQPQHF.

V is TRBV20-1 and J is TRBJ2-4; TRBD2 matches at 9 bases. The CDR3 consists of 15 residues. After removal of 1 base from V and 4 bases from J, the junction contained 5 bases not matched to a gene. The V gene's germline CDR1 is DFQATT and CDR2 SNEGSKA (reference sequence). The CDR3 loop reads CSARGAGGEKNIQYF. For the CDR3, the DNA is TGCAGTGCTAGAGGCGCGGGAGGGGAGAAAAACATTCAGTACTTC.

This sequence joins TRBV7-9 and TRBJ2-1, with 8 bases fitting TRBD2. V was clipped by 2 bases and J by 8 bases; unmatched bases: 8. The CDR3 is made up of 15 amino acids. Germline assignment: CDR1 SEHNR and CDR2 FQNEAQ (reference sequence). The DNA of the CDR3 is TGTGCCAGCAGCTTAATTCGGGGGGGCCTCCATGAGCAGTTCTTC. Translation gives CASSLIRGGLHEQFF.

The chain has TRBV12-3 or TRBV12-4 and TRBJ2-4, with TRBD1 as a possible D gene (6 bases). The CDR3 runs to 17 residues. The V gene lost 7 bases and the J gene lost 1 base, with 20 bases spanning the gap. The CDR3 is CASTEGGAGVAKNIQYF. The CDR3 region has the DNA TGTGCCAGCACTGAGGGTGGGGCAGGGGTGGCCAAAAACATTCAGTACTTC.

This clonotype has more than one count but fewer than ten. The chain joins TRBV5-6 to TRBJ2-7, with 7 positions matching TRBD1. CDR1 is SGHDT and CDR2 is YYEEEE in the germline V gene. Losses at the gene ends were 1 base for V and 5 bases for J; bases not matched to a gene: 6. The CDR3 runs to 14 residues. The CDR3, as DNA: TGTGCCAGCAGCTTGATACAGGGGATCAACGAGCAGTACGTC. Protein product: CASSLIQGINEQYV.

V is TRBV6-1 and J is TRBJ1-3, with TRBD1 matching 8 bases. The CDR3 totals 15 residues. The germline CDR1 and CDR2 sequences are MNHNS and SASEGT. With V trimmed by 9 bases and J by 0 bases, 7 bases remained unmatched. CDR3 protein: CASRTGSSSGNTIYF. The CDR3 DNA sequence: TGTGCCAGTCGGACAGGGAGTTCCTCTGGAAACACCATATATTTT.